These T cell receptor beta chains were read from a single sample in a study of shared clonotypes between healthy human individuals. Data came from immunoSEQ multiplex PCR; TCRdb stores just in-frame clones and leaves some out. Of 550,000 to 600,000 clones listed, about 98% were seen once; the top ten hold 0.3% to 0.35%. The sequenced sample consisted of naive CD8+ T cells sorted from blood. The source of these receptors is a man aged 25 to 45 in good health. CDR3s include the opening cysteine and the closing phenylalanine or tryptophan. A D gene is named only where the DNA matches it firmly. A clone size is listed for some rows: how often the clone was seen (once, few, many), or a class if it is expanded.

D gene: -; J gene: TRBJ2-7; clone size: -; V gene: TRBV5-1; CDR3 DNA: TGCGCCAGCAGCAAAGGGACGGACTCCTACGAGCAGTACTTC; CDR3 protein: CASSKGTDSYEQYF
D gene: -; J gene: TRBJ1-5; clone size: -; V gene: TRBV4-3; CDR3 DNA: TGCGCCAGCAGCCCAACGTGGGGCAATCAGCCCCAGCATTTT; CDR3 protein: CASSPTWGNQPQHF
D gene: -; J gene: TRBJ2-2; clone size: -; V gene: TRBV7-8; CDR3 DNA: TGTGCCAGCAGCGCGACGGGGCCCGAAACGAACACCGGGGAGCTGTTTTTT; CDR3 protein: CASSATGPETNTGELFF
D gene: TRBD1; J gene: TRBJ1-1; clone size: -; V gene: TRBV28; CDR3 DNA: TGTGCCAGCAGTTTACTAACTACCTCCGACGGGACAGACCCAAACCTCACTGAAGCTTTCTTT; CDR3 protein: CASSLLTTSDGTDPNLTEAFF
D gene: -; J gene: TRBJ1-2; clone size: -; V gene: TRBV4-1; CDR3 DNA: TGCGCCAGCAGCCAAGATTCAGGGCTCTATGGCTACACCTTC; CDR3 protein: CASSQDSGLYGYTF
D gene: -; J gene: TRBJ1-1; clone size: -; V gene: TRBV27; CDR3 DNA: TGTGCCAGCAGCGTACAGGGAGGTAGGAACACTGAAGCTTTCTTT; CDR3 protein: CASSVQGGRNTEAFF
D gene: -; J gene: TRBJ2-1; clone size: -; V gene: TRBV2; CDR3 DNA: TGTGCCACCCTAGGGGGGGTTCTCGGTGCTGAGCAGTTCTTC; CDR3 protein: CATLGGVLGAEQFF
D gene: -; J gene: TRBJ2-1; clone size: -; V gene: TRBV7-9; CDR3 DNA: TGTGCCAGCAGCTTAGCCCAGACAATCTACAATGAGCAGTTCTTC; CDR3 protein: CASSLAQTIYNEQFF
D gene: -; J gene: TRBJ2-7; clone size: -; V gene: TRBV27; CDR3 DNA: TGTGCCAGCTCATCAGGCGGACCTTACGAGCAGTACTTC; CDR3 protein: CASSSGGPYEQYF
D gene: -; J gene: TRBJ2-1; clone size: once; V gene: TRBV29-1; CDR3 DNA: TGCAGCGTCGCCCCTTTATTAGAAAATGAGCAGTTCTTC; CDR3 protein: CSVAPLLENEQFF
D gene: TRBD2; J gene: TRBJ2-3; clone size: -; V gene: TRBV27; CDR3 DNA: TGTGCCAGCAGTCCAAGCGGACTAGCGGTCACAGATACGCAGTATTTT; CDR3 protein: CASSPSGLAVTDTQYF
D gene: TRBD1; J gene: TRBJ1-3; clone size: few; V gene: TRBV7-9; CDR3 DNA: TGTGCCAGCAGCGCCGGGACAGGTTACACCATATATTTT; CDR3 protein: CASSAGTGYTIYF